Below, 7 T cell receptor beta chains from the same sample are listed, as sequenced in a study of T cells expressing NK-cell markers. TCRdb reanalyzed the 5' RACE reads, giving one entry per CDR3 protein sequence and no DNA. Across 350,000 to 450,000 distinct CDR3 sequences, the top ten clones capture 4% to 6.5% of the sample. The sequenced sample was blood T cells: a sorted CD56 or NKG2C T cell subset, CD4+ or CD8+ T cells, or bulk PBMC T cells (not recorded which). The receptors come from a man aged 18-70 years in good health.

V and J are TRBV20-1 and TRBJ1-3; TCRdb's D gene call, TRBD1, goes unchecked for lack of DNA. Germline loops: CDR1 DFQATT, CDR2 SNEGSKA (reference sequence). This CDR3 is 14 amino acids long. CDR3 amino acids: CSATPGTIGNTIYF.

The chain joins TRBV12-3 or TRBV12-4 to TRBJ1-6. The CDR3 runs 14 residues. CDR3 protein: CASSLGGVNSPLHF.

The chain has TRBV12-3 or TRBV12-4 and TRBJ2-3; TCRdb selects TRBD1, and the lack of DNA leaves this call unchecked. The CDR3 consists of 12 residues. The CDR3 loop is CGSGGSTDTQYF.

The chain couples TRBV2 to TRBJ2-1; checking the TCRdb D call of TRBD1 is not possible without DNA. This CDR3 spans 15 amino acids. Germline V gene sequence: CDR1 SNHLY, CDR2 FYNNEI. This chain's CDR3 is CASSVVRTGGNEQFF.

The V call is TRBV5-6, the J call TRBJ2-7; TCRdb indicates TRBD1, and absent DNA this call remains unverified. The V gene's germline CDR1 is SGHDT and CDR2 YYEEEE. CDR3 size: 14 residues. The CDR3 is CASSLAYGTYEQYF.

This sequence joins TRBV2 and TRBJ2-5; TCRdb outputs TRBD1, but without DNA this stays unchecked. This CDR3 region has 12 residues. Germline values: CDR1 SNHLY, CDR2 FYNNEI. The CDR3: CAFGVDWVSQYF.

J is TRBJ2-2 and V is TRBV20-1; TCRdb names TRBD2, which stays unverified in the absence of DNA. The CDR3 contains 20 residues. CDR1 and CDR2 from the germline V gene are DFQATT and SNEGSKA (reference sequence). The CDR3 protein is CSARDLIPSGGMSSTGELFF.